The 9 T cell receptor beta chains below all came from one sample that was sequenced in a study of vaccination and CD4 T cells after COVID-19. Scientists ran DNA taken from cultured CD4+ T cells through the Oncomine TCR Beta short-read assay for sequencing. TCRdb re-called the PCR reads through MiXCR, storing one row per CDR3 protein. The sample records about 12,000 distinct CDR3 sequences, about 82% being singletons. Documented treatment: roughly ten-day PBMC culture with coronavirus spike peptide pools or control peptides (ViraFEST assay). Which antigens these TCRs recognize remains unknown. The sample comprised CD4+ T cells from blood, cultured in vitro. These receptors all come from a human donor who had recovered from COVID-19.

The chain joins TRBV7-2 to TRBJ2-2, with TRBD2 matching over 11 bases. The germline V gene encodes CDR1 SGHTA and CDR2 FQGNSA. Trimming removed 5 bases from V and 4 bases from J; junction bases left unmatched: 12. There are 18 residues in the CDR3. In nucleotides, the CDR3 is TGTGCCAGCAGCCCCAAACTTACCGGGACTAGCGGCACCGGGGAGCTGTTTTTT. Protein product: CASSPKLTGTSGTGELFF.

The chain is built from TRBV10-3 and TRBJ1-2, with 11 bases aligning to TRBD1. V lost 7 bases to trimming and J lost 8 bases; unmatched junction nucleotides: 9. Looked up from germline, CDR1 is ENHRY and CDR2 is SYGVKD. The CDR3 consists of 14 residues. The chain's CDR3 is CAITAGQGARGYTF. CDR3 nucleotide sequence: TGTGCCATCACTGCAGGACAGGGGGCTCGAGGCTACACCTTC.

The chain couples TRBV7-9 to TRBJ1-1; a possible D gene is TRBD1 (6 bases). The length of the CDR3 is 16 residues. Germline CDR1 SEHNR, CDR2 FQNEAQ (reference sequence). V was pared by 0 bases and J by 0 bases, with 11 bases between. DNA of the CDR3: TGTGCCAGCAGCTTAGCGCGGGGGGCACTGAACACTGAAGCTTTCTTT. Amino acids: CASSLARGALNTEAFF. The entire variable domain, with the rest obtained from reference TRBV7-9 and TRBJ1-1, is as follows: DTGVSQNPRHKITKRGQNVTFRCDPISEHNRLYWYRQTLGQGPEFLTYFQNEAQLEKSRLLSDRFSAERPKGSFSTLEIQRTEQGDSAMYLCASSLARGALNTEAFFGQGTRLTVV.

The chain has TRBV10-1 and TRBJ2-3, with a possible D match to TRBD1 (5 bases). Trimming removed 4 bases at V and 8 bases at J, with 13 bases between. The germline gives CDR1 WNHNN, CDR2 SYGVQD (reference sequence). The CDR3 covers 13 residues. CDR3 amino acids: CASSGTGLGTQYF. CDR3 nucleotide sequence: TGCGCCAGCAGTGGAACAGGTTTAGGTACGCAGTATTTT.

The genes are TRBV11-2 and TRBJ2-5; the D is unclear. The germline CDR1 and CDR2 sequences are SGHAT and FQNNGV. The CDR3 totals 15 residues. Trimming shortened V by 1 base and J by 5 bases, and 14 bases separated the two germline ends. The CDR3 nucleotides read TGTGCCAGCAGCTTAGGACACCTCCCCTGGGAGACCCAGTACTTC. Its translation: CASSLGHLPWETQYF.

The CDR3 loop is CASSLRGTVNTGELFF. Here the CDR3 DNA reads TGTGCCAGCAGCTTAAGGGGGACAGTTAACACCGGGGAGCTGTTTTTT. The J gene is TRBJ2-2, the V gene TRBV7-2, with 7 bases identical to TRBD1. CDR3 size: 16 residues. After removal of 2 bases from V and 2 bases from J, the junction contained 5 bases not matched to a gene. CDR1 is SGHTA, CDR2 FQGNSA, per germline.

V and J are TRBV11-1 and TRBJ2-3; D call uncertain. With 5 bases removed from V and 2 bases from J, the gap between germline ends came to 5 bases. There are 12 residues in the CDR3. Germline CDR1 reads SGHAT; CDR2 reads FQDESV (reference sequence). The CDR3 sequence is CASSPPTDTQYF. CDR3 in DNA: TGTGCCAGCAGCCCCCCCACAGATACGCAGTATTTT.

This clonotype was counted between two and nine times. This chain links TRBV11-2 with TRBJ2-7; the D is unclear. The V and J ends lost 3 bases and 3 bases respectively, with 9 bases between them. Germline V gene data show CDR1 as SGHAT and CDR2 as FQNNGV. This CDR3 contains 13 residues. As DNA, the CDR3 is TGTGCCAGCAGCTTCACCTTCCTCTACGAGCAGTACTTC. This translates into CASSFTFLYEQYF. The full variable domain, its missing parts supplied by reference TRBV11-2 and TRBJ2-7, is EAGVAQSPRYKIIEKRQSVAFWCNPISGHATLYWYQQILGQGPKLLIQFQNNGVVDDSQLPKDRFSAERLKGVDSTLKIQPAKLEDSAVYLCASSFTFLYEQYFGPGTRLTVT.

This chain's CDR3 is CASSVGQDYYEQYF. The CDR3 DNA reads TGCGCCAGCAGTGTGGGACAGGACTACTACGAGCAGTACTTC. The chain has TRBV10-1 and TRBJ2-7; the match to TRBD1 covers 8 bases. There are 14 residues in the CDR3. Germline trimming cut 4 bases from V and 3 bases from J; bases unmatched to any gene: 5. Per the germline V gene, CDR1 is WNHNN and CDR2 is SYGVQD (reference sequence).